Shown below are 23 T cell receptor beta chains from a single sample sequenced in a study of shared clonotypes between healthy human individuals. Repertoires were generated with immunoSEQ multiplex PCR, while TCRdb's copy carries only in-frame clones and drops some. The data contain a few million clones, about 92% of them singletons. Sequencing was performed on naive CD4+ T cells from PBMCs. Subset in this sample: CD45RA+ positively selected. Every receptor here comes from a man between 18 and 35 years old in good health. Some clones in this sample may be carry-over from other donors' samples.

V is TRBV5-5 and J is TRBJ2-2; 7 bases match TRBD2. Trimming at V came to 4 bases and at J to 4 bases, leaving 10 bases not matched to a gene. This CDR3 is 16 amino acids long. Per the germline V gene, CDR1 is SGHKS and CDR2 is YYEKEE (reference sequence). The DNA of the CDR3 is TGTGCCAGCAGCCCTACGGGGGGAGCGGGCACCGGGGAGCTGTTTTTT. Translated, it gives CASSPTGGAGTGELFF.

The J gene is TRBJ2-1, the V gene TRBV23-1; 7 bases line up with TRBD2. TRBV23-1 is placed among ORFs of uncertain function. The V gene end was trimmed by 3 bases and the J gene end by 3 bases; junction bases not matched to a gene: 17. The CDR3 covers 19 residues. CDR3 loop: CASSHDEGGAGVIYNEQFF. CDR3 in DNA: TGCGCCAGCAGTCATGATGAGGGTGGCGCGGGAGTCATCTACAATGAGCAGTTCTTC.

This sequence joins TRBV29-1 and TRBJ2-1; 10 positions match TRBD1. The V gene end was trimmed by 4 bases and the J gene end by 6 bases; junction bases not matched to a gene: 3. CDR1 and CDR2 from the germline V gene are SQVTM and ANQGSEA. The CDR3 totals 13 residues. The CDR3: CSVGGQGFNEQFF. CDR3 nucleotides: TGCAGCGTTGGGGGACAGGGGTTCAATGAGCAGTTCTTC.

The chain recombines TRBV5-1 with TRBJ2-5, with 7 bases matching TRBD1. From germline, CDR1 is SGHRS and CDR2 YFSETQ. This CDR3 comprises 14 residues. Losses at the gene ends were 5 bases for V and 4 bases for J; bases not matched to a gene: 8. This chain's CDR3 is CASSLTGLGETQYF. CDR3 in DNA: TGCGCCAGCAGTCTGACAGGGTTAGGAGAGACCCAGTACTTC.

This sequence joins TRBV11-1 and TRBJ2-5; D not resolved. Germline V gives CDR1 SGHAT, CDR2 FQDESV (reference sequence). V dropped 5 bases and J dropped 5 bases, with 12 bases sitting between them. The CDR3 sequence is 13 residues long. The CDR3 region is CASSREDSETQYF. CDR3 DNA sequence: TGTGCCAGCAGCAGAGAGGATTCCGAGACCCAGTACTTC. The full variable domain, completed using reference TRBV11-1 and TRBJ2-5, is EAEVAQSPRYKITEKSQAVAFWCDPISGHATLYWYRQILGQGPELLVQFQDESVVDDSQLPKDRFSAERLKGVDSTLKIQPAELGDSAMYLCASSREDSETQYFGPGTRLLVL.

The rearrangement joins TRBV5-1 to TRBJ2-1; no definite D call. Germline loops: CDR1 SGHRS, CDR2 YFSETQ. This CDR3 spans 15 amino acids. Trimming stripped 2 bases from V and 0 bases from J, with 9 bases between. The CDR3 loop is CASSLEHSSYNEQFF. The CDR3 nucleotides are TGCGCCAGCAGCTTAGAACACAGCTCCTACAATGAGCAGTTCTTC.

The CDR3 loop is CASRTPSGNYGYTF. The CDR3 DNA reads TGTGCCAGCAGGACCCCCTCCGGTAACTATGGCTACACCTTC. The chain uses TRBV28 and TRBJ1-2; D is undetermined. The CDR3 is made up of 14 amino acids. Germline V gene sequence: CDR1 MDHEN, CDR2 SYDVKM. V was trimmed by 6 bases and J by 1 base, leaving 12 bases between them.

The chain employs TRBV28 and TRBJ2-7; TRBD2 is a possible D gene (6 bases). The CDR3 is 13 amino acids. The V gene lost 8 bases and the J gene lost 0 bases, with 11 bases spanning the gap. Germline values: CDR1 MDHEN, CDR2 SYDVKM. CDR3 bases: TGTGCCAGCTTTAGCGGTACCTCCTACGAGCAGTACTTC. Amino acids: CASFSGTSYEQYF. Full variable domain (missing parts from reference TRBV28 and TRBJ2-7): DVKVTQSSRYLVKRTGEKVFLECVQDMDHENMFWYRQDPGLGLRLIYFSYDVKMKEKGDIPEGYSVSREKKERFSLILESASTNQTSMYLCASFSGTSYEQYFGPGTRLTVT.

Worth noting for this clone: The identical CDR3 is also encoded by other nucleotide sequences in the sample. DNA for the CDR3: TGCAGTGCGGGACAGGGGTACGAGCAGTACTTC. Its protein product is CSAGQGYEQYF. The rearrangement uses TRBV20-1 and TRBJ2-7; 10 nucleotides agree with TRBD1. CDR3 size: 11 residues. V dropped 6 bases and J dropped 4; count of bases not matched to a gene: 0. Germline V gene data show CDR1 as DFQATT and CDR2 as SNEGSKA (reference sequence).

The chain links TRBV19 to TRBJ2-3, with D perhaps TRBD2 (5 bases). Germline CDR1 reads LNHDA; CDR2 reads SQIVND (reference sequence). The CDR3 totals 12 residues. The germline V and J ends were trimmed by 7 bases and 4 bases, with 9 bases remaining between them. CDR3 in amino acids: CASTAGADTQYF. In DNA, the CDR3 is TGTGCCAGTACAGCCGGGGCAGATACGCAGTATTTT. Filled out from reference TRBV19 and TRBJ2-3, the complete variable domain reads DGGITQSPKYLFRKEGQNVTLSCEQNLNHDAMYWYRQDPGQGLRLIYYSQIVNDFQKGDIAEGYSVSREKKESFPLTVTSAQKNPTAFYLCASTAGADTQYFGPGTRLTVL.

The chain has TRBV7-9 and TRBJ2-1; no firm D call. CDR3 length: 12 amino acids. Germline CDR1 and CDR2: SEHNR and FQNEAQ (reference sequence). V lost 0 bases to trimming and J lost 10 bases, with 7 bases between them. In nucleotides, the CDR3 is TGTGCCAGCAGCTTAGCCCCCTGGGAGCAGTTCTTC. This codes for CASSLAPWEQFF.

This chain joins TRBV28 and TRBJ2-4; 9 bases fit TRBD2. J gave up 7 bases and V 1 base, and 5 bases lay outside the gene matches. The CDR3 is made up of 15 amino acids. From germline, CDR1 is MDHEN and CDR2 SYDVKM. CDR3 bases: TGTGCCAGCAGTTTATCGGTAGCGGGAGCTAACATTCAGTACTTC. Translating it yields CASSLSVAGANIQYF.

Turning to this clone: Other DNA sequences in the same sample also yield this CDR3. The chain combines TRBV25-1 with TRBJ2-1; D gene ambiguous. V lost 6 bases and J lost 0, with 6 bases in between. Per germline, CDR1 MGHDK and CDR2 SYGVNS. The CDR3 runs 13 residues. The CDR3 bases are TGTGCCAGCAGAGACTCCTCCTACAATGAGCAGTTCTTC. Its protein product is CASRDSSYNEQFF.

V usage is TRBV27 and J usage is TRBJ2-3; 13 bases fit TRBD2. The V segment lost 5 bases and the J segment 6 bases; nucleotides outside the gene matches: 14. Looked up from germline, CDR1 is MNHEY and CDR2 is SMNVEV (reference sequence). This CDR3 is built from 18 residues. The CDR3 sequence is CASSPTLTSGRASDTQYF. In DNA, the CDR3 is TGTGCCAGCAGTCCGACCCTCACTAGCGGGAGGGCTAGCGATACGCAGTATTTT.

V usage is TRBV5-1 and J usage is TRBJ2-7; 16 bases line up with TRBD2. Germline CDR1 SGHRS, CDR2 YFSETQ. The CDR3 totals 19 residues. Trimming took 1 base from V and 2 from J; bases not matched to a gene: 9. In DNA form, the CDR3 reads TGCGCCAGCAGCTTGAGCTTCGGGACTAGCGGGAGGGCCCCCTACGAGCAGTACTTC. It specifies CASSLSFGTSGRAPYEQYF.

The chain uses TRBV7-5 and TRBJ2-3. TRBV7-5 is noted as a pseudogene. CDR3 size: 16 residues. In DNA, the CDR3 is TGTGCCAGAAGCTTAGCACCGGAGCCCTGGGGGGATACGCAGTATTTT. Translating it yields CARSLAPEPWGDTQYF.

The rearrangement uses TRBV6-5 and TRBJ1-6, with 7 bases identical to TRBD1. This CDR3 is built from 15 residues. Trimming cost V 6 bases and J 6 bases; bases outside gene matches: 8. Germline CDR1 and CDR2: MNHEY and SVGAGI. The CDR3 DNA is TGTGCCAGCAGGCTAGGGGGCAGGGTTAATTCACCCCTCCACTTT. This codes for CASRLGGRVNSPLHF.

The chain carries TRBV9 and TRBJ1-1; D uncertain. Germline CDR1 SGDLS, CDR2 YYNGEE. This CDR3 has 13 amino acids. Trimming stripped 0 bases from V and 5 bases from J, with 8 bases between. In DNA form, the CDR3 reads TGTGCCAGCAGCGTAGAACATGTTACTGAAGCTTTCTTT. It is translated as CASSVEHVTEAFF.

The rearrangement uses TRBV28 and TRBJ2-2, with D maybe TRBD2 (5 bases). CDR1 is MDHEN and CDR2 is SYDVKM in the germline V gene. The CDR3 totals 15 residues. V lost 4 bases and J 2 bases, leaving 11 bases between the germline ends. As DNA, the CDR3 is TGTGCCAGCAGTTCCATTGGGAGAAACACCGGGGAGCTGTTTTTT. Protein: CASSSIGRNTGELFF. Supplemented by reference TRBV28 and TRBJ2-2, the full variable domain reads DVKVTQSSRYLVKRTGEKVFLECVQDMDHENMFWYRQDPGLGLRLIYFSYDVKMKEKGDIPEGYSVSREKKERFSLILESASTNQTSMYLCASSSIGRNTGELFFGEGSRLTVL.

The chain is built from TRBV28 and TRBJ1-4; no reliable D call. Trimming stripped 5 bases from V and 1 base from J, with 11 bases between. The CDR3 extends over 15 amino acids. Germline V CDR1 and CDR2: MDHEN, SYDVKM. The CDR3 loop reads CASSDGRLTNEKLFF. Here the CDR3 DNA reads TGTGCCAGCAGTGATGGTCGACTAACTAATGAAAAACTGTTTTTT.

The chain couples TRBV6-6 to TRBJ2-7; possibly TRBD2 for D (5 bases). Per germline, CDR1 MNHNY and CDR2 SVGAGI (reference sequence). Trimming took 4 bases from V and 2 from J, leaving 18 bases between them. The CDR3 runs to 16 residues. CDR3: CASSSTRSEKTYEQYF. DNA of the CDR3: TGTGCCAGCAGTTCTACTAGGTCGGAAAAGACCTACGAGCAGTACTTC.

There are a few counts of this clone. The chain recombines TRBV25-1 with TRBJ1-2; 7 positions match TRBD1. This CDR3 region has 12 residues. Germline V CDR1 and CDR2: MGHDK, SYGVNS. V was pared by 4 bases and J by 8 bases, with 4 bases of the junction left unmatched. This CDR3 is CASSVQGEGYTF. CDR3 coding DNA: TGTGCCAGCAGTGTTCAGGGGGAAGGCTACACCTTC.

The chain employs TRBV5-6 and TRBJ1-2; D is unclear. Per germline, CDR1 SGHDT and CDR2 YYEEEE. The CDR3 runs 13 residues. The V end lost 1 base, the J end lost 5 bases, and 9 bases lay between the germline ends. The CDR3 DNA reads as TGTGCCAGCAGCTTGCAACAGCAGTATGGCTACACCTTC. This gives the protein CASSLQQQYGYTF.